The sequence of this TCR beta chain was determined in a study of T cell changes during pregnancy in multiple sclerosis (dated by TCRdb to about 2019). Broadly, across the study: Changes in the T cell repertoire over the course of pregnancy were examined in this study in women with multiple sclerosis.

Libraries were prepared through the immunoSEQ multiplex PCR assay. This is the immuneACCESS table as TCRdb keeps it, with only in-frame sequences that have V and J called. A part of the clones is gone; compared with another copy, unresolved V genes explain less than half, and the rest is unexplained. The sample data list tens of thousands of clones, and 75% to 95% of these were observed just once. The ten largest clones add up to over 1% of the sample. Worth noting for this clone: What this receptor recognizes is not known. No much larger clone is present one base from it, and per-base qualities are unavailable.

Germline trimming: 1 base from V, 3 bases from J; junction bases outside gene matches: 0. Reading from cysteine to phenylalanine, the CDR3 counts 14 amino acids. Just the 42-base CDR3 DNA is kept, in frame starting at base 1. The germline V gene specifies LGHNA as CDR1 and YSLEER as CDR2. The receptor chain draws on TRBV4-3 and TRBJ2-7; a stretch of 10 junction bases matches TRBD1. The receptor comes from a female donor in good health, enrolled as a control in a pregnancy study. The sequencing used peripheral blood, collected after pregnancy. The CDR3 in this case is CASSQGDRGYEQYF. The sequenced DNA: TGCGCCAGCAGCCAAGGGGACAGGGGCTACGAGCAGTACTTC.